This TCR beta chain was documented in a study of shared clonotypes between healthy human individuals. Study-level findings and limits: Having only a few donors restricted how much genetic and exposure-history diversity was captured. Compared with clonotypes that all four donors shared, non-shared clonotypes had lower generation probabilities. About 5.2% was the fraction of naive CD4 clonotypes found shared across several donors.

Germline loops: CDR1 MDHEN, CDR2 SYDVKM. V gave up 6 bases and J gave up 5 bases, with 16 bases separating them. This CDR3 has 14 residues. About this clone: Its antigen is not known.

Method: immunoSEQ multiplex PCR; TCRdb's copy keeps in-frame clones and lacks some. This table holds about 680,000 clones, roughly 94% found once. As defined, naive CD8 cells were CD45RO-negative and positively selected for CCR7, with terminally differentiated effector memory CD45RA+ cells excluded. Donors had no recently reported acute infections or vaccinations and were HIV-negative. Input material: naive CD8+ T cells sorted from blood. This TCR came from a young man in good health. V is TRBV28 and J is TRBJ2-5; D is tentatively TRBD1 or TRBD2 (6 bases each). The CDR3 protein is CASSGGGLAETQYF. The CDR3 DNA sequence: TGTGCCAGCAGCGGGGGCGGGCTAGCCGAGACCCAGTACTTC. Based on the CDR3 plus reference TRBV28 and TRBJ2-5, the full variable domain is DVKVTQSSRYLVKRTGEKVFLECVQDMDHENMFWYRQDPGLGLRLIYFSYDVKMKEKGDIPEGYSVSREKKERFSLILESASTNQTSMYLCASSGGGLAETQYFGPGTRLLVL.